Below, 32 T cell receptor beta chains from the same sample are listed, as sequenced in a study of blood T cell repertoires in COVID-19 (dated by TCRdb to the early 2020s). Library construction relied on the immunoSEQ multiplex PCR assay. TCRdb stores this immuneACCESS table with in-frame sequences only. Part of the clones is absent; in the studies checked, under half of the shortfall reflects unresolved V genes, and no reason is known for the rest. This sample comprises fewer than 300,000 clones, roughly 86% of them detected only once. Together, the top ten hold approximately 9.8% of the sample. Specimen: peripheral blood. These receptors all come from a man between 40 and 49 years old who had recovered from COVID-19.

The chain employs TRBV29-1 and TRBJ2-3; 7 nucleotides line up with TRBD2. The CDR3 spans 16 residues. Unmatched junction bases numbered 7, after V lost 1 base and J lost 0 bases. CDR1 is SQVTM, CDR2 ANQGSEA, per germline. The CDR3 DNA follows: TGCAGCGTTGAAGGACAGAGACTAGCTAGCACAGATACGCAGTATTTT. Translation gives CSVEGQRLASTDTQYF.

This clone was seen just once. The CDR3 reads CASSSTDSYNEQFF. Here the CDR3 DNA reads TGTGCCAGCAGCTCTACCGACAGTTACAATGAGCAGTTCTTC. This chain links TRBV28 with TRBJ2-1; D is perhaps TRBD1 (5 bases). V gave up 6 bases and J gave up 4 bases, with 13 bases separating them. Germline CDR1 and CDR2: MDHEN and SYDVKM. The CDR3 contains 14 residues. The whole variable domain, filled in from reference TRBV28 and TRBJ2-1, reads DVKVTQSSRYLVKRTGEKVFLECVQDMDHENMFWYRQDPGLGLRLIYFSYDVKMKEKGDIPEGYSVSREKKERFSLILESASTNQTSMYLCASSSTDSYNEQFFGPGTRLTVL.

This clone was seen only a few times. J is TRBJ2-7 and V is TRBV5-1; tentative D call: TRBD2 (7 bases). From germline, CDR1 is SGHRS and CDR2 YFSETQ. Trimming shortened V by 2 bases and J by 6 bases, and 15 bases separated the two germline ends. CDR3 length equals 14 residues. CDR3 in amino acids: CASSLTGWEGEQYF. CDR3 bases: TGCGCCAGCAGCTTAACAGGGTGGGAGGGCGAGCAGTACTTC.

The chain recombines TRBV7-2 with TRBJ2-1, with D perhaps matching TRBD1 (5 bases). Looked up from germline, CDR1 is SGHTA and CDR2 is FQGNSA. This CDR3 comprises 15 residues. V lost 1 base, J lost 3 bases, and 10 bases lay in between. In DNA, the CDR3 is TGTGCCAGCAGCTTAGATTGGGGCAGCTACAATGAGCAGTTCTTC. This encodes CASSLDWGSYNEQFF.

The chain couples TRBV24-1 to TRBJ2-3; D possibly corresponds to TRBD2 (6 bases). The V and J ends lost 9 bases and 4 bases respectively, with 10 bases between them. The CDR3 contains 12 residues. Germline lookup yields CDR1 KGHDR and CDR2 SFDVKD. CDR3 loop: CATRGSADTQYF. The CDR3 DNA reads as TGTGCCACCCGGGGGTCCGCAGATACGCAGTATTTT.

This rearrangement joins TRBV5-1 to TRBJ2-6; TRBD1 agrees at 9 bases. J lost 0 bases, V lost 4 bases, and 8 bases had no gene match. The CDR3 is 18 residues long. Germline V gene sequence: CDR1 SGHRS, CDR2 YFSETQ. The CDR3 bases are TGCGCCAGCAGCGCTAACAGGGGGCTCTTCTCTGGGGCCAACGTCCTGACTTTC. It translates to CASSANRGLFSGANVLTF.

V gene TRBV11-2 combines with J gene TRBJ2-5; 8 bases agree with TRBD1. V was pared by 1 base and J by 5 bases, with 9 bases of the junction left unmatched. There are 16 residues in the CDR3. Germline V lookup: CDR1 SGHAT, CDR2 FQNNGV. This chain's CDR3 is CASSLGRDRPQETQYF. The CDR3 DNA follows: TGTGCCAGCAGCTTAGGTCGGGACAGGCCTCAGGAGACCCAGTACTTC. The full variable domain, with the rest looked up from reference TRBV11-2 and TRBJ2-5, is EAGVAQSPRYKIIEKRQSVAFWCNPISGHATLYWYQQILGQGPKLLIQFQNNGVVDDSQLPKDRFSAERLKGVDSTLKIQPAKLEDSAVYLCASSLGRDRPQETQYFGPGTRLLVL.

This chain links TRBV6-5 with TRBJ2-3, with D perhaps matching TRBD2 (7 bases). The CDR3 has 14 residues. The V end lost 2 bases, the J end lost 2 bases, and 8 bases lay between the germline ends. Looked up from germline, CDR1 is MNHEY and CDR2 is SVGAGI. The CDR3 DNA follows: TGTGCCAGCAGTTACGGGGGGGCCACAGATACGCAGTATTTT. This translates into CASSYGGATDTQYF.

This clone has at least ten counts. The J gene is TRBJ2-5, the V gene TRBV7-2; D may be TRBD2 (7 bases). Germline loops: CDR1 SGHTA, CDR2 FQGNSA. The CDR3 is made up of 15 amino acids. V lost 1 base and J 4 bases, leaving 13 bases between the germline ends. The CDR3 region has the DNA TGTGCCAGCAGCTTAGTAGCTAGGGGGGGAGAGACCCAGTACTTC. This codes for CASSLVARGGETQYF.

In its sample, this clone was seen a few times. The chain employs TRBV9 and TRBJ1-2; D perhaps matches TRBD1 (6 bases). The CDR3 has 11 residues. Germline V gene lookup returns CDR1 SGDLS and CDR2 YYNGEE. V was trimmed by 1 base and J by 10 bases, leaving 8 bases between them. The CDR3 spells CASSVWGLYTF. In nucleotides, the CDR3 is TGTGCCAGCAGCGTATGGGGGCTCTACACCTTC.

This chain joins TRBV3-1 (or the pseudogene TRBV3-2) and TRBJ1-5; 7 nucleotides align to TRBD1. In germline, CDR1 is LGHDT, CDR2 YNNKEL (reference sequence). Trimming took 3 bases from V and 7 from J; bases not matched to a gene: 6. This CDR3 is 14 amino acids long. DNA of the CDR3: TGTGCCAGCAGCCAGGACAGGACCCACCAGCCCCAGCATTTT. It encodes CASSQDRTHQPQHF.

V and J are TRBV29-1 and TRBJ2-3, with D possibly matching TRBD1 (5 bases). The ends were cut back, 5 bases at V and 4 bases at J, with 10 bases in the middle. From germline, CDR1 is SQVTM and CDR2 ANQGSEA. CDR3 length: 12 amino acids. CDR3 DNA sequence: TGCAGCGTTCTCCAGGGCGCAGATACGCAGTATTTT. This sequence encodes CSVLQGADTQYF.

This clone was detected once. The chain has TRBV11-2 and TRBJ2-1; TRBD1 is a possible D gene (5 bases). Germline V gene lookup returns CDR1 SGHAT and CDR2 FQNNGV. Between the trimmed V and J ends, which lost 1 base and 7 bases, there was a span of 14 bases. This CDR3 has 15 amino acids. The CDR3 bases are TGTGCCAGCAGCTTAGGACAGCAGCCGACTAATGAGCAGTTCTTC. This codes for CASSLGQQPTNEQFF. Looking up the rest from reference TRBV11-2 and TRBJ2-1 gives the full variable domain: EAGVAQSPRYKIIEKRQSVAFWCNPISGHATLYWYQQILGQGPKLLIQFQNNGVVDDSQLPKDRFSAERLKGVDSTLKIQPAKLEDSAVYLCASSLGQQPTNEQFFGPGTRLTVL.

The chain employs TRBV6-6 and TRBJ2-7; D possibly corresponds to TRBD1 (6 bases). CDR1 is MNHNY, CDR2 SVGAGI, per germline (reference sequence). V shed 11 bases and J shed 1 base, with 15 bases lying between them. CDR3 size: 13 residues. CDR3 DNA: TGTGCCGCTCGCTCCGGGACATCCTACGAGCAGTACTTC. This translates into CAARSGTSYEQYF.

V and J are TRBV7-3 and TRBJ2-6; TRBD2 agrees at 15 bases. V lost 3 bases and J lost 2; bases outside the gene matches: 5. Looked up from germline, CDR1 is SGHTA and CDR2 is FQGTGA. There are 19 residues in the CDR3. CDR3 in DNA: TGTGCCAGCAGCTTTGCAGGACTAGCGGGAGGGGCTGGGGCCAACGTCCTGACTTTC. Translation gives CASSFAGLAGGAGANVLTF.

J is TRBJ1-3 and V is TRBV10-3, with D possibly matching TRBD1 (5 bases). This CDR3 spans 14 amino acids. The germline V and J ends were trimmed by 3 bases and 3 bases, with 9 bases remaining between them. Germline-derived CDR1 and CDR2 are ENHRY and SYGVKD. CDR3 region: CAISERGHGNTIYF. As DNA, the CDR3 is TGTGCCATCAGTGAAAGGGGCCATGGAAACACCATATATTTT.

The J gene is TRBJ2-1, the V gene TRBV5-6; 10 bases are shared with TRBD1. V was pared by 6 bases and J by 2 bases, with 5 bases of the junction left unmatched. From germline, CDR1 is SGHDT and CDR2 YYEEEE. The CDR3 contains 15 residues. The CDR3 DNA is TGTGCCAGCACCTTCGGGACAGGGGCCTACAATGAGCAGTTCTTC. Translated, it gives CASTFGTGAYNEQFF.

The DNA of the CDR3 is TGTGCCAGCAGCCAAGAGGCTTCTTCATCTGGAAACACCATATATTTT. This codes for CASSQEASSSGNTIYF. The chain is built from TRBV4-2 and TRBJ1-3; unclear D gene. Trimming left V 0 bases short and J 1 base short, with 10 bases between. Looked up from germline, CDR1 is LGHNA and CDR2 is YNFKEQ. The CDR3 has 16 amino acids.

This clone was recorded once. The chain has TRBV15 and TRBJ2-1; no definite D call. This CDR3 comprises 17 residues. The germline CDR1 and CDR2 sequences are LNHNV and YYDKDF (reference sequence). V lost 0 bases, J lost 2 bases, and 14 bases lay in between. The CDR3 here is CATSREMGRETYNEQFF. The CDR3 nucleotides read TGTGCCACCAGCAGAGAGATGGGCAGAGAAACCTACAATGAGCAGTTCTTC.

The CDR3 loop is CASSVGGGAGSYEQYF. The CDR3, as DNA: TGTGCCAGCAGCGTAGGAGGGGGAGCAGGGTCCTACGAGCAGTACTTC. This sequence joins TRBV9 and TRBJ2-7; perhaps TRBD1 as D (6 bases). V was cut by 0 bases and J by 1 base, with 14 bases left in between. Germline V CDR1 and CDR2: SGDLS, YYNGEE. The CDR3 has 16 residues.

The CDR3 nucleotides read TGTGCCAGCAGCATGGGCCGGCAGAACACTGAAGCTTTCTTT. This translates into CASSMGRQNTEAFF. The chain is built from TRBV11-1 and TRBJ1-1; D gene ambiguous. Germline values: CDR1 SGHAT, CDR2 FQDESV (reference sequence). The CDR3 spans 14 residues. V shed 5 bases and J shed 1 base, with 11 bases lying between them.

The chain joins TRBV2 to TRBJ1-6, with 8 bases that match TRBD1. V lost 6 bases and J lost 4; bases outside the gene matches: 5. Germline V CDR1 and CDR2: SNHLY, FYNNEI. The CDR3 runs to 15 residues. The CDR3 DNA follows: TGTGCCAGCAGAACTAGGACAGGGTATAATTCACCCCTCCACTTT. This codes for CASRTRTGYNSPLHF.

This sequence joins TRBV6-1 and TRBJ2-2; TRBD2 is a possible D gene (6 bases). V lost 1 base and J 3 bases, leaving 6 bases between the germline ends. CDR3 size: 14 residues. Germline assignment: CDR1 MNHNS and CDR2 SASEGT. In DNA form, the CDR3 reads TGTGCCAGCAGTGAAGGGGGGGACACCGGGGAGCTGTTTTTT. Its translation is CASSEGGDTGELFF.

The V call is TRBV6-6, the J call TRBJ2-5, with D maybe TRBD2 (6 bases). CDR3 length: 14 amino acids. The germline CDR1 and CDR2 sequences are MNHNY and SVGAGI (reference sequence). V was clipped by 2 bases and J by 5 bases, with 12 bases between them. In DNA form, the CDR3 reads TGTGCCAGCAGTTACACGGGGGATACGGAGACCCAGTACTTC. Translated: CASSYTGDTETQYF.

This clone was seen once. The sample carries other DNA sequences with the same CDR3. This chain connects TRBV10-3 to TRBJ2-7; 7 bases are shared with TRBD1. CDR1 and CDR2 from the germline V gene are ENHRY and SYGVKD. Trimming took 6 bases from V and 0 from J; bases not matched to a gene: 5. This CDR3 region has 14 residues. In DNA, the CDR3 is TGTGCCATCAGGTTGTCAGGGGGCTCCTACGAGCAGTACTTC. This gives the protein CAIRLSGGSYEQYF.

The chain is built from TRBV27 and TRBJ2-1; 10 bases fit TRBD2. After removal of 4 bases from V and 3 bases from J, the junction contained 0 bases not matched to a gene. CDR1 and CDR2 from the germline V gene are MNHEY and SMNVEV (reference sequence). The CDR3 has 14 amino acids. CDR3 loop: CASSSSGGYNEQFF. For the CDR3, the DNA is TGTGCCAGCAGTTCTAGCGGGGGCTACAATGAGCAGTTCTTC.

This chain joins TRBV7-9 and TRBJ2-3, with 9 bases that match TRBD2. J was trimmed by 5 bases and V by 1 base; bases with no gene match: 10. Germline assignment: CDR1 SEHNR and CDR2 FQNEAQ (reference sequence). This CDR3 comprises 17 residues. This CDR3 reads CASSLDAGGPGRDTQYF. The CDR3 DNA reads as TGTGCCAGCAGCTTAGATGCGGGAGGGCCTGGTAGAGATACGCAGTATTTT.

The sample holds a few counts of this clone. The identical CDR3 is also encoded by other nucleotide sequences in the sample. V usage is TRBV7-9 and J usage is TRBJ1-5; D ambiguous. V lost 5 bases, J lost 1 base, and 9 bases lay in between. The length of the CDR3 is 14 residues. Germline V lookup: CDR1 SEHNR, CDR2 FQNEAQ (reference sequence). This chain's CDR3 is CASSPGGSNQPQHF. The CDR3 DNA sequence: TGTGCCAGCAGCCCCGGAGGGAGCAATCAGCCCCAGCATTTT.

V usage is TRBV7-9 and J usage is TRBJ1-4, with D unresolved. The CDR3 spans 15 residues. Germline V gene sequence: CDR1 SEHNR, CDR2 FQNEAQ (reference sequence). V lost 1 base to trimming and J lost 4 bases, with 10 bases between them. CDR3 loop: CASSLERSYNEKLFF. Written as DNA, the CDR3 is TGTGCCAGCAGCTTAGAGCGATCCTATAATGAAAAACTGTTTTTT.

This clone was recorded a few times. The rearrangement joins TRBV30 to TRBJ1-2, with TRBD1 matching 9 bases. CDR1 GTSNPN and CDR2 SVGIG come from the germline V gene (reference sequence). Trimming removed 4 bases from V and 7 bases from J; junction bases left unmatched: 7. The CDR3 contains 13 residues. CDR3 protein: CAWIEDRGRGYTF. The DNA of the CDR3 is TGTGCCTGGATTGAGGACAGGGGTCGTGGCTACACCTTC.

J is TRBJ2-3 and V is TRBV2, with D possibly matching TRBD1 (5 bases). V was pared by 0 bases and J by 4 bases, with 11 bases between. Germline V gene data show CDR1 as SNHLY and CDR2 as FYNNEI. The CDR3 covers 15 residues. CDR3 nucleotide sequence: TGTGCCAGCAGTGAAGCGCTTCAGGGTTCAGATACGCAGTATTTT. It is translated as CASSEALQGSDTQYF.

CDR3 protein: CASSVGSSGRSGTDTQYF. CDR3 nucleotide sequence: TGTGCCAGCAGCGTAGGATCTAGCGGGAGGAGTGGCACAGATACGCAGTATTTT. The V and J genes are TRBV9 and TRBJ2-3; 11 bases line up with TRBD2. This CDR3 region has 18 residues. Per germline, CDR1 SGDLS and CDR2 YYNGEE. V shed 0 bases, J shed 1 base, and the junction held 7 bases outside the gene matches.